This T cell receptor beta chain comes out of a study of control samples from healthy donors and cancer patients. The assay was immunoSEQ multiplex PCR, and TCRdb's table has in-frame clones only and misses some. The profile shows approximately 81,000 clones, 85% to 95% of them singletons. V lost 5 bases and J lost 11, with 15 bases in between. This CDR3 region has 12 residues. Germline CDR1 and CDR2: LNHDA and SQIVND (reference sequence). This TCR came from a woman under 30 in good health. Sequenced sample: blood. This sequence joins TRBV19 and TRBJ1-1, with D tentatively TRBD1 (6 bases). In DNA form, the CDR3 reads TGTGCCAGTAGTTCCCATCCTGGGGGCGCTTTCTTT. This sequence encodes CASSSHPGGAFF.